This T cell receptor beta chain was identified in a study of blood T cell repertoires in COVID-19. This CDR3 has 14 residues. Losses at the gene ends were 2 bases for V and 2 bases for J; bases not matched to a gene: 2. In germline, CDR1 is LNHNV, CDR2 YYDKDF (reference sequence). This clone occurred once. In the authors' methods: Quantification of nucleated cells was approximated via reference gene primer amplification. Some clones are missing from TCRdb's copy, which holds only in-frame ones; the method was immunoSEQ multiplex PCR. V and J calls and clone size are those listed in that table; D and trimming were worked out from the DNA. The sample comprises fewer than 200,000 clones, 65% to 85% of which are singletons, and roughly 18% rests with the top ten.

The sequencing sample was made of peripheral blood. The chain combines TRBV15 with TRBJ2-7, with 8 bases matching TRBD2. The sequence came from a woman aged 70-85 years who had recovered from COVID-19. Here the CDR3 DNA reads TGTGCCACCAGCAGAACTAGCGGTACCTACGAGCAGTACTTC. It yields the protein CATSRTSGTYEQYF. The full variable domain, with the rest looked up from reference TRBV15 and TRBJ2-7, is DAMVIQNPRYQVTQFGKPVTLSCSQTLNHNVMYWYQQKSSQAPKLLFHYYDKDFNNEADTPDNFQSRRPNTSFCFLDIRSPGLGDTAMYLCATSRTSGTYEQYFGPGTRLTVT.